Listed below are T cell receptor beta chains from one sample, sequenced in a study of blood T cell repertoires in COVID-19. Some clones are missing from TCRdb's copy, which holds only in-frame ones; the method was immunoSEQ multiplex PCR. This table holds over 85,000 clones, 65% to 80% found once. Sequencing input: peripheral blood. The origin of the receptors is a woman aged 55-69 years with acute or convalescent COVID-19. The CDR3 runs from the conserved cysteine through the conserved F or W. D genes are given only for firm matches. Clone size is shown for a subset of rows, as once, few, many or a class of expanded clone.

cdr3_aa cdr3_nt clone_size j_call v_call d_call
CASRSRQGPYEQYF TGTGCCAGCAGATCCCGACAGGGGCCCTACGAGCAGTACTTC - TRBJ2-7 TRBV6-5 TRBD1
CASSSTGMTEQFF TGTGCCAGCAGCTCCACAGGGATGACTGAGCAGTTCTTC - TRBJ2-1 TRBV7-2 -
CASSISGNTIYF TGTGCCAGCAGCATCTCTGGAAACACCATATATTTT - TRBJ1-3 TRBV25-1 -
CASSRSAGIRSSYEQYF TGTGCCAGCAGCCGGAGCGCCGGAATCCGTAGCTCCTACGAGCAGTACTTC once TRBJ2-7 TRBV3-1/TRBV3-2 -
CASSLSVQGSGNTIYF TGTGCCAGCAGTTTATCCGTACAGGGCTCTGGAAACACCATATATTTT - TRBJ1-3 TRBV28 -
CASSIWTLDTYEQYF TGTGCCAGTAGTATTTGGACATTGGACACCTACGAGCAGTACTTC - TRBJ2-7 TRBV19 -
CASSLGASGVLDTQYF TGTGCCAGCAGCCTAGGGGCTAGCGGGGTTCTCGATACGCAGTATTTT - TRBJ2-3 TRBV11-2 TRBD2
CASRAGDTQPQHF TGCGCCAGCAGGGCAGGGGATACTCAGCCCCAGCATTTT - TRBJ1-5 TRBV5-1 -
CASSGSYRGIHEQYF TGCGCCAGCAGCGGATCATACAGGGGAATCCACGAGCAGTACTTC - TRBJ2-7 TRBV5-1 TRBD1
CSADRVYF TGCAGCGCGGACAGGGTTTACTTC - TRBJ2-5 TRBV29-1 TRBD1
CAWTGTGKNYGYTF TGTGCCTGGACCGGGACAGGGAAGAACTATGGCTACACCTTC - TRBJ1-2 TRBV30 TRBD1